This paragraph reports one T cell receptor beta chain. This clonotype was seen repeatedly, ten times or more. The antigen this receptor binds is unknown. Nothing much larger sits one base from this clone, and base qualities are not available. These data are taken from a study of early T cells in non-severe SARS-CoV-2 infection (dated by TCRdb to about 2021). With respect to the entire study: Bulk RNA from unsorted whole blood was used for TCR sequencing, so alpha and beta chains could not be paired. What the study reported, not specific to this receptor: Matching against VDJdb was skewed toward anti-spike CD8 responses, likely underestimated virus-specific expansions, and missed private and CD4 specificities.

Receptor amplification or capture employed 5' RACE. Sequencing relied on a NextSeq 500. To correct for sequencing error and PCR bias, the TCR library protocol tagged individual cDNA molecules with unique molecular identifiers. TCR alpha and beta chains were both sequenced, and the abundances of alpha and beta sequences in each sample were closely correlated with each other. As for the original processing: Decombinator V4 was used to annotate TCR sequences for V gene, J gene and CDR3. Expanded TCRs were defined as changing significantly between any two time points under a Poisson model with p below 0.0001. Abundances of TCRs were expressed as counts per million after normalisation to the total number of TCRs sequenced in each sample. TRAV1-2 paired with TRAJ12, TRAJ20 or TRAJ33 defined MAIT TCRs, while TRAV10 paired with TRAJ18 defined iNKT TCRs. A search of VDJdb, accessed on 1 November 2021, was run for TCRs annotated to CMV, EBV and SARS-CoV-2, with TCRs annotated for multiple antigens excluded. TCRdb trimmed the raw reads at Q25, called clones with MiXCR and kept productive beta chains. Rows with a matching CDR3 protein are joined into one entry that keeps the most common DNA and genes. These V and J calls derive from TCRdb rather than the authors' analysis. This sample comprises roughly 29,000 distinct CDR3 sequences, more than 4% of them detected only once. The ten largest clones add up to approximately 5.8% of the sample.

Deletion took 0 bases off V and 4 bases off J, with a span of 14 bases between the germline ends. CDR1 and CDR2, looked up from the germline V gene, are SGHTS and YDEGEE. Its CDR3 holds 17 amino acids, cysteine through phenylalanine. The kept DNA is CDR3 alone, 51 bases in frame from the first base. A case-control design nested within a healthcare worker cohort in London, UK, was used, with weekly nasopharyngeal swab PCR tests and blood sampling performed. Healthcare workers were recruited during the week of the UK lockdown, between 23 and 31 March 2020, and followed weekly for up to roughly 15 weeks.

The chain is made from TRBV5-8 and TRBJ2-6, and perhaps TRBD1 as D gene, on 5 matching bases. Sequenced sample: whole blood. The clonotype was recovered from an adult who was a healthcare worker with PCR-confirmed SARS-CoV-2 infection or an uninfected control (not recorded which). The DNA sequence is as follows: TGTGCCAGCAGCTTGGCTCAGACAGCTTCCGGGGCCAACGTCCTGACTTTC. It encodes CASSLAQTASGANVLTF.